This TCR beta chain was recorded in a study of cytomegalovirus exposure and HLA in healthy donors. Study results and caveats: Later analysis suggested links between common viral pathogens and several top significant clusters. The authors enumerated 150 to 200 TCR beta chains as linked to cytomegalovirus.

Trimming cost V 1 base and J 10 bases, with 7 bases left between them. Per the germline V gene, CDR1 is GTSNPN and CDR2 is SVGIG (reference sequence). This CDR3 comprises 10 residues. The PCR ran on 60 Vbeta and 13 Jbeta primers. Profiling relied on immunoSEQ multiplex PCR, and the TCRdb table lists in-frame clones only, not all of them. The sample consists of around 150,000 clones, over 70% of them appearing once. Note on this clone: Its antigen is as yet unknown.

The sequenced sample consisted of PBMCs. The chain links TRBV30 to TRBJ1-1, with a possible D match to TRBD1 (5 bases). The clonotype originates from a woman in her forties or fifties in good health and CMV-seropositive. For the CDR3, the DNA is TGTGCCTGGAGTGGTAGGGGAGCTTTCTTT. Translating it yields CAWSGRGAFF.